The 14 T cell receptor beta chains reported below all come from one sample, sequenced in a study of T cell clonality in common variable immunodeficiency (dated by TCRdb to the mid-2010s). Receptor libraries were prepared by the immunoSEQ multiplex PCR assay. As stored in TCRdb, this immuneACCESS dataset retains in-frame rearrangements with V and J assigned. A fraction of the clones does not appear; measured against another copy, unresolved V genes explain less than half of the discrepancy, and the remainder lacks a known reason. Across this sample, about 28,000 clones were tabulated and none appeared just once. Of the sample, about 3.3% falls within the top ten clones. These receptors have no identified antigens. Paper-wide results and their limitations: CVID TCRbeta sequences reportedly showed fewer deletions and N-nucleotide insertions and lacked highly modified clones with 13 or more V deletions.

What was sequenced was peripheral blood mononuclear cells. Receptors were obtained from a human donor with common variable immunodeficiency.

The part of the CDR3 DNA that was read is TGTGCCAGCAGCCGAAACAGGGGCGGCGAG. This codes for CASSRNRGGE. The full CDR3 is CASSRNRGGEQYF. The chain has TRBV14 and TRBJ2-7, with 7 positions matching TRBD1. The read is 3 residues too short to cover the CDR3 end, so that end is filled in from the germline J gene. V was clipped by 4 bases and J by 6 bases; unmatched bases: 6. The CDR3 is made up of 13 amino acids. CDR1 is SGHDN and CDR2 is FVKESK in the germline V gene.

This clone was seen only a few times. Read data end 3 residues before the CDR3 end; the end is taken from the germline J gene. V gene TRBV29-1 combines with J gene TRBJ1-3; 7 positions agree with TRBD1. J lost 2 bases, V lost 1 base, and 2 bases had no gene match. CDR1 SQVTM and CDR2 ANQGSEA come from the germline V gene. The CDR3 contains 14 residues. Incomplete CDR3 DNA: TGCAGCGTTGAAGCCAGGGGGACTGGAAACACC. As protein: CSVEARGTGNT. The full-length CDR3 reads as CSVEARGTGNTIYF.

This clone has at least ten counts. The read falls 3 residues short of the CDR3 end, and the missing part is taken from the germline J gene. J is TRBJ2-2 and V is TRBV6-1, with a tentative D call TRBD2 (6 bases). V was cut by 2 bases and J by 4 bases, with 14 bases left in between. This CDR3 comprises 16 residues. Germline assignment: CDR1 MNHNS and CDR2 SASEGT. The CDR3 reads CASSEPTRIFTGELFF. CDR3 DNA (partial): TGTGCCAGCAGTGAACCGACTAGAATATTCACCGGGGAG.

Ten or more counts support this clone. The CDR3 goes on 3 residues after the read ends, and that part is filled in from the germline J gene. Other DNA sequences within the sample encode an identical CDR3. This chain joins TRBV30 and TRBJ2-1; maybe TRBD2 (6 bases). V lost 2 bases, J lost 7 bases, and 15 bases lay in between. The CDR3 has 14 residues. Per the germline V gene, CDR1 is GTSNPN and CDR2 is SVGIG (reference sequence). CDR3 bases read: TGTGCCTGGAGTCAAATCGGGACTGGAAATGAG. Its protein product is CAWSQIGTGNE. The whole CDR3 is CAWSQIGTGNEQFF.

Regarding this clone: The CDR3 is cut off 3 residues early in the read; its end comes from the germline J gene. The chain uses TRBV2 and TRBJ1-3, with D possibly matching TRBD1 (6 bases). V lost 9 bases to trimming and J lost 0 bases, with 21 bases between them. Germline loops: CDR1 SNHLY, CDR2 FYNNEI. The length of the CDR3 is 17 residues. Partial CDR3 DNA: TGTGCCAGAAGTAAGGACAGAGGGGGAGACTCTGGAAACACC. This translates into CARSKDRGGDSGNT. The complete CDR3 reads CARSKDRGGDSGNTIYF.

This clone has a count of ten or more. The read is 3 residues too short to cover the CDR3 end, so that end is filled in from the germline J gene. The chain uses TRBV2 and TRBJ1-5, with 10 bases matching TRBD1. The germline gives CDR1 SNHLY, CDR2 FYNNEI. The CDR3 runs to 17 residues. V gave up 4 bases and J gave up 5 bases; unmatched junction bases: 11. This CDR3 reads CASSALWGQGMDQPQHF. Incomplete CDR3 DNA: TGTGCCAGCAGTGCTTTATGGGGACAGGGGATGGATCAGCCC.

Regarding this clone: Read data end 3 residues before the CDR3 end; the end is taken from the germline J gene. The chain combines TRBV20-1 with TRBJ2-7; D uncertain. The CDR3 is 12 amino acids. CDR1 and CDR2 from the germline V gene are DFQATT and SNEGSKA (reference sequence). Trimming cost V 0 bases and J 5 bases, with 8 bases left between them. CDR3: CSARDLGNEQYF. The sequenced part of the CDR3 DNA is TGCAGTGCTAGAGATTTGGGCAACGAG.

This clone has more than one count but fewer than ten. Coverage ceases 3 residues before the CDR3 finishes, and the germline J gene fills in the end. The rearrangement uses TRBV23-1 and TRBJ1-6, with D maybe TRBD1 (6 bases). TRBV23-1 is placed among ORFs of uncertain function. V dropped 1 base and J dropped 7 bases, with 11 bases sitting between them. The length of the CDR3 is 15 residues. CDR3 bases read: TGCGCCAGCAGTCAATGGGCAGGGGTCAATTCACCC. Amino acids: CASSQWAGVNSP. The CDR3 reads in full as CASSQWAGVNSPLHF.

To note about this clone: From the germline J gene comes the end of the CDR3, since the read stops 3 residues before it. This chain uses TRBV2 with TRBJ1-1; perhaps TRBD1 as D (5 bases). The CDR3 runs 16 residues. V lost 7 bases, J lost 0 bases, and 18 bases lay in between. Germline CDR1 is SNHLY and CDR2 is FYNNEI. The CDR3 reads CASIPRRGSMNTEAFF. Partial CDR3 DNA: TGTGCCAGCATCCCACGCCGGGGGAGCATGAACACTGAA. The whole variable domain, filled in from reference TRBV2 and TRBJ1-1, reads EPEVTQTPSHQVTQMGQEVILRCVPISNHLYFYWYRQILGQKVEFLVSFYNNEISEKSEIFDDQFSVERPDGSNFTLKIRSTKLEDSAMYFCASIPRRGSMNTEAFFGQGTRLTVV.

As to this clone: This may arise from a read error, as a much more abundant clone is one base away. Sequencing ends 3 residues short of the CDR3 end; the germline J gene provides the rest. The chain is built from TRBV2 and TRBJ2-1, with 9 bases fitting TRBD2. V shed 1 base, J shed 7 bases, and the junction held 5 bases outside the gene matches. The germline CDR1 and CDR2 sequences are SNHLY and FYNNEI. CDR3 length: 15 amino acids. The CDR3 DNA, read in part, is TGTGCCAGCAGTGAAGGGGGGACTAGCTTGAATGAG. Translated, it gives CASSEGGTSLNE. The CDR3 in its entirety is CASSEGGTSLNEQFF.

This clone was picked up many times. The missing CDR3 end, 3 residues past where the read stops, is filled in from the germline J gene. The J gene is TRBJ2-2, the V gene TRBV29-1; possible D gene TRBD1, 5 bases. V lost 4 bases and J 5 bases, leaving 14 bases between the germline ends. Germline loops: CDR1 SQVTM, CDR2 ANQGSEA. This CDR3 has 14 amino acids. The CDR3 here is CSVVYRFQTGELFF. The sequenced part of the CDR3 DNA is TGCAGCGTTGTCTACAGGTTTCAGACCGGGGAG.

This clone was counted a few times. The observed sequence ends 3 residues before the CDR3 terminus, with the missing tail filled in from the germline J gene. J is TRBJ2-3 and V is TRBV18; TRBD2 matches 10 bases. Trimming removed 3 bases from V and 7 bases from J; junction bases left unmatched: 7. Germline CDR1 KGHSH, CDR2 LQKENI. CDR3 length: 15 residues. CDR3 bases read: TGTGCCAGCTCACCGGGACTAGCGATGACAAATACG. Translation: CASSPGLAMTNT. The full-length CDR3 reads as CASSPGLAMTNTQYF.

This clone was observed many times. The read comes to an end 3 residues before the CDR3 does, leaving the germline J gene to fill in the end. J is TRBJ2-2 and V is TRBV29-1, with 11 nucleotides matching TRBD2. Germline CDR1 and CDR2: SQVTM and ANQGSEA. J gave up 2 bases and V 7 bases, and 6 bases lay outside the gene matches. This CDR3 comprises 15 residues. CDR3 protein: CSGRGTSGNTGELFF. The DNA read from the CDR3 is TGCAGCGGCCGAGGGACTAGCGGTAACACCGGGGAG.

This clone has a count of ten or more. From the germline J gene comes the end of the CDR3, since the read stops 3 residues before it. J is TRBJ1-2 and V is TRBV7-8; a weak D match, TRBD1 (6 bases). Trimming left V 5 bases short and J 0 bases short, with 10 bases between. Germline V gene sequence: CDR1 SGHVS, CDR2 FQNEAQ. The CDR3 contains 14 residues. The CDR3 DNA, read in part, is TGTGCCAGCAGCCGGACAGAAACTAACTATGGC. Its protein is CASSRTETNYG. The CDR3 as a whole reads CASSRTETNYGYTF. Full variable domain (outside the CDR3, taken from reference TRBV7-8 and TRBJ1-2): GAGVSQSPRYKVAKRGQDVALRCDPISGHVSLFWYQQALGQGPEFLTYFQNEAQLDKSGLPSDRFFAERPEGSVSTLKIQRTQQEDSAVYLCASSRTETNYGYTFGSGTRLTVV.